Listed below are T cell receptor beta chains from one sample, sequenced in a study of blood T cell repertoires in COVID-19. Data came from immunoSEQ multiplex PCR; TCRdb stores just in-frame clones and leaves some out. The sample shows about 200,000 clones, roughly 78% of them seen only once. Sequenced material: peripheral blood. The source of these receptors is a woman aged 80 or over with active or convalescent COVID-19. Each CDR3 is given with its conserved first and last residue. The order of the fields is V gene, J gene, CDR3 length, clone size, D gene, CDR3 protein, CDR3 DNA. The D gene is left open where the match is weak. Size tells how often a clone was seen (once, few, many) or the class of an expanded clone, and some rows leave it out.

TRBV5-1,TRBJ1-1,14,once,NA,CASSRGAGNTEAFF,TGCGCCAGCAGTCGGGGGGCGGGGAACACTGAAGCTTTCTTT
TRBV5-1,TRBJ1-5,17,NA,NA,CASSLGPTGSVNQPQHF,TGCGCCAGCAGCTTGGGCCCCACCGGGTCCGTTAATCAGCCCCAGCATTTT
TRBV5-1,TRBJ2-1,16,NA,NA,CASSLEPSEGHNEQFF,TGCGCCAGCAGCTTGGAACCATCGGAGGGCCACAATGAGCAGTTCTTC
TRBV27,TRBJ1-1,15,NA,TRBD1,CASSSTLQGHTEAFF,TGTGCCAGCAGTTCCACTCTACAGGGGCACACTGAAGCTTTCTTT
TRBV28,TRBJ1-1,14,few,NA,CASSPGTSNTEAFF,TGTGCCAGCAGTCCAGGGACATCGAACACTGAAGCTTTCTTT
TRBV5-1,TRBJ2-7,15,NA,NA,CASSLGAGVFYEQYF,TGCGCCAGCAGCTTGGGGGCAGGGGTTTTTTACGAGCAGTACTTC
TRBV12-3/TRBV12-4,TRBJ1-2,13,NA,NA,CASRGRNDYGYTF,TGTGCCAGCAGGGGGCGTAATGACTATGGCTACACCTTC
TRBV5-1,TRBJ2-3,17,NA,TRBD2,CASSYLPGTSGTDTQYF,TGCGCCAGCAGTTACCTACCAGGGACTAGCGGCACAGATACGCAGTATTTT
TRBV2,TRBJ2-7,13,once,TRBD1,CASSDRTNRGQYF,TGTGCCAGCAGTGACCGGACCAACAGGGGCCAGTACTTC
TRBV7-2,TRBJ1-3,14,once,NA,CASSPMGIGNTIYF,TGTGCCAGCAGCCCGATGGGCATTGGAAACACCATATATTTT
TRBV9,TRBJ1-1,14,NA,NA,CASSVDRANTEAFF,TGTGCCAGCAGCGTAGACAGGGCGAACACTGAAGCTTTCTTT
TRBV5-4,TRBJ2-1,15,NA,TRBD2,CASSLTSGGAGEQFF,TGTGCCAGCAGCTTGACTAGCGGGGGGGCCGGTGAGCAGTTCTTC
TRBV9,TRBJ2-3,16,NA,TRBD2,CASSGRTSGGRNTQYF,TGTGCCAGCAGCGGTAGGACTAGCGGGGGTAGAAATACGCAGTATTTT
TRBV12-3/TRBV12-4,TRBJ1-1,13,NA,NA,CASSLDGNTEAFF,TGTGCCAGCAGTTTAGACGGGAACACTGAAGCTTTCTTT
TRBV4-3,TRBJ1-2,16,NA,NA,CASSPALNSGDRGYTF,TGCGCCAGCAGCCCAGCACTCAACTCGGGGGATAGGGGCTACACCTTC
TRBV10-3,TRBJ1-5,16,NA,TRBD1,CAISEGGTGREQPQHF,TGTGCCATCAGTGAGGGGGGGACAGGGCGAGAGCAGCCCCAGCATTTT
TRBV7-8,TRBJ2-7,12,NA,NA,CASSPGYYEQYF,TGTGCCAGCAGCCCGGGTTATTACGAGCAGTACTTC
TRBV19,TRBJ2-1,15,once,NA,CASSYPGTPYNEQFF,TGTGCCAGTAGTTATCCCGGGACTCCGTACAATGAGCAGTTCTTC
TRBV6-2/TRBV6-3,TRBJ1-5,14,NA,TRBD1,CASSLTGADQPQHF,TGTGCCAGCAGCCTGACAGGGGCGGATCAGCCCCAGCATTTT
TRBV9,TRBJ1-2,15,NA,TRBD1,CASSPLGQGIYGYTF,TGTGCCAGCAGCCCCTTGGGACAGGGCATCTATGGCTACACCTTC
TRBV7-2,TRBJ2-5,14,NA,NA,CASSISRDQETQYF,TGTGCCAGCAGCATAAGCAGGGATCAAGAGACCCAGTACTTC
TRBV3-1/TRBV3-2,TRBJ2-2,14,NA,NA,CASTPGGTTGELFF,TGTGCCAGCACCCCTGGGGGGACCACCGGGGAGCTGTTTTTT
TRBV11-2,TRBJ1-1,18,NA,TRBD1,CASSSNRGPSLTNTEAFF,TGTGCCAGCAGCTCAAACAGGGGGCCGTCACTCACGAACACTGAAGCTTTCTTT
TRBV5-1,TRBJ2-2,17,NA,NA,CASSLAGGIGRTGELFF,TGCGCCAGCAGCTTGGCTGGCGGGATAGGTAGAACCGGGGAGCTGTTTTTT
TRBV6-2/TRBV6-3,TRBJ2-7,15,NA,NA,CASSYGLAAFYEQYF,TGTGCCAGCAGTTACGGGCTAGCTGCTTTCTACGAGCAGTACTTC
TRBV6-5,TRBJ2-7,13,NA,NA,CASTPPSSYEQYF,TGTGCCAGCACTCCACCCAGCTCCTACGAGCAGTACTTC
TRBV19,TRBJ1-2,15,NA,NA,CASSSLYPTGYGYTF,TGTGCCAGTAGTAGCCTCTACCCAACAGGCTATGGCTACACCTTC
TRBV9,TRBJ2-2,15,NA,NA,CASSISGQNTGELFF,TGTGCCAGCAGCATCTCGGGACAGAACACCGGGGAGCTGTTTTTT
TRBV6-5,TRBJ1-4,14,NA,TRBD1,CASSQQGVGEKLFF,TGTGCCAGCAGCCAACAGGGGGTAGGCGAAAAACTGTTTTTT
TRBV9,TRBJ1-5,14,NA,NA,CASSDGQGNQPQHF,TGTGCCAGCAGCGATGGACAAGGCAATCAGCCCCAGCATTTT
TRBV20-1,TRBJ1-4,11,NA,NA,CSGGGNEKLFF,TGCAGTGGAGGAGGTAATGAAAAACTGTTTTTT
TRBV27,TRBJ1-5,11,NA,NA,CASGLNQPQHF,TGTGCCAGCGGACTCAATCAGCCCCAGCATTTT
TRBV6-5,TRBJ1-5,15,NA,NA,CASSYLPRSGQPQHF,TGTGCCAGCAGTTACCTCCCAAGGTCGGGGCAGCCCCAGCATTTT
TRBV7-6,TRBJ1-2,15,NA,TRBD1,CASSLAEGQGYGYTF,TGTGCCAGCAGCTTAGCGGAGGGACAGGGATATGGCTACACCTTC
TRBV4-3,TRBJ1-2,16,NA,NA,CASSRVVDASRHGYTF,TGCGCCAGCAGCCGAGTGGTGGATGCGTCGCGGCATGGCTACACCTTC
TRBV27,TRBJ1-6,18,once,TRBD1,CASSLFPQGAIYNSPLHF,TGTGCCAGCAGTTTATTCCCACAGGGGGCCATCTATAATTCACCCCTCCACTTT
TRBV5-1,TRBJ2-5,18,NA,TRBD2,CASSSGTSGGRVQETQYF,TGCGCCAGCAGCTCCGGGACTAGCGGGGGCCGGGTTCAAGAGACCCAGTACTTC
TRBV3-1/TRBV3-2,TRBJ2-1,19,NA,TRBD2,CASSQDPGTSGPQPGEQFF,TGTGCCAGCAGCCAAGACCCAGGAACTAGCGGGCCCCAGCCCGGTGAGCAGTTCTTC
TRBV18,TRBJ2-7,15,once,TRBD2,CASSPGASGAYEQYF,TGTGCCAGCTCACCCGGGGCTAGCGGGGCCTACGAGCAGTACTTC
TRBV6-5,TRBJ1-1,14,NA,TRBD1,CASRPKRDSNQAFF,TGTGCCAGCAGGCCGAAACGGGACAGCAATCAAGCTTTCTTT